This T cell receptor beta chain was observed in a study of OX40 agonist ivuxolimab in advanced cancers. About the study: Aged about 23 to 80 with a mean of about 60 years, they were around 79% male. Study-wide points: CD8+ T cells (on average) carried more expanded clones than CD4+ T cells.

Clones were read by immunoSEQ multiplex PCR, and TCRdb kept only the in-frame ones, dropping some. The data contain under 70,000 clones, 85% of them singletons. Trimming cost V 8 bases and J 11 bases; bases outside gene matches: 19. This CDR3 has 15 amino acids. In germline, CDR1 is WSHSY, CDR2 SAAADI. A word on this clone: Its cognate antigen is unknown.

This receptor was identified in an adult with an advanced solid tumor such as melanoma, head and neck, liver or kidney cancer. Sequencing was performed on CD4+ or CD8+ T cells sorted from blood, taken in a trial of the OX40 agonist ivuxolimab. The chain is built from TRBV10-2 and TRBJ1-1; 8 bases are a match to TRBD1. In DNA, the CDR3 is TGCGCCAGCGGACGAATAGAGACAGGGGCGCGTAGGGCTTTCTTT. This codes for CASGRIETGARRAFF.